The 19 T cell receptor beta chains in this list originate from one sample, sequenced in a study of shared clonotypes between healthy human individuals (dated by TCRdb to the early 2020s). Library prep was done by the immunoSEQ multiplex PCR assay. TCRdb limited this immuneACCESS table to in-frame rearrangements with V and J called. A share of clones is missing; checked studies link under half to unresolved V genes, and the rest is unexplained. Here the sample has some 2 million clones; roughly 95% occur a single time. Approximately 1.2% of the sample belongs to the ten largest clones. CD8 naive samples were obtained by positive selection for CCR7 among CD45RO-negative cells, yielding a CD45RA+CCR7+ population from which TemRA cells were excluded. The sample consisted of naive CD8+ T cells sorted from blood. The cell subset or site label, as the study defines it: CD45RA+CCR7+. These receptors originate from a young man in good health.

The chain uses TRBV6-6 and TRBJ2-7, with TRBD2 matching 9 bases. CDR1 is MNHNY and CDR2 is SVGAGI in the germline V gene (reference sequence). The trim removed 6 bases at V and 4 bases at J, leaving 7 bases unmatched. CDR3 length equals 14 residues. The CDR3 here is CASSGSGSFYEQYF. DNA of the CDR3: TGTGCCAGCAGCGGTAGCGGGAGTTTTTACGAGCAGTACTTC.

V is TRBV7-9 and J is TRBJ2-3, with 8 bases fitting TRBD2. The CDR3 spans 16 residues. V lost 6 bases to trimming and J lost 5 bases; unmatched junction nucleotides: 13. Germline CDR1 and CDR2: SEHNR and FQNEAQ (reference sequence). This chain's CDR3 is CASSFTPGGPEDTQYF. The CDR3 bases are TGTGCCAGCAGTTTCACGCCGGGGGGGCCGGAAGATACGCAGTATTTT.

The rearrangement links TRBV19 to TRBJ2-7; D gene uncertain. V was pared by 5 bases and J by 5 bases, with 10 bases between. The V gene's germline CDR1 is LNHDA and CDR2 SQIVND (reference sequence). The CDR3 totals 12 residues. In DNA, the CDR3 is TGTGCCAGTAGTGCACCGGCCCACGAGCAGTACTTC. It codes for CASSAPAHEQYF.

The chain uses TRBV27 and TRBJ1-5, with 8 positions matching TRBD1. CDR1 is MNHEY and CDR2 is SMNVEV in the germline V gene (reference sequence). This CDR3 spans 17 amino acids. V shed 5 bases, J shed 5 bases, and the junction held 14 bases outside the gene matches. The CDR3 region is CASSPSPSQGVYQPQHF. CDR3 nucleotide sequence: TGTGCCAGCAGTCCTTCCCCCTCACAGGGGGTCTATCAGCCCCAGCATTTT.

The CDR3 sequence: CAIGLAGGPRDTQYF. The DNA for the CDR3 is TGTGCCATCGGACTAGCGGGGGGGCCCCGAGATACGCAGTATTTT. This chain uses TRBV10-3 with TRBJ2-3; 15 bases are a match to TRBD2. This CDR3 has 15 residues. V lost 8 bases to trimming and J lost 5 bases; unmatched junction nucleotides: 5. Germline V gene lookup returns CDR1 ENHRY and CDR2 SYGVKD.

The V call is TRBV7-8, the J call TRBJ2-3; 10 positions match TRBD2. The CDR3 runs 17 residues. Trimming removed 1 base from V and 5 bases from J; junction bases left unmatched: 9. The germline V gene has CDR1 SGHVS and CDR2 FQNEAQ. CDR3 protein: CASSLEPGPSGGDTQYF. CDR3 DNA: TGTGCCAGCAGCTTAGAGCCGGGGCCTAGCGGGGGAGATACGCAGTATTTT.

The rearrangement joins TRBV7-9 to TRBJ2-5; D is uncertain. The ends were cut back, 5 bases at V and 1 base at J, with 14 bases in the middle. This CDR3 spans 15 amino acids. The germline V gene has CDR1 SEHNR and CDR2 FQNEAQ (reference sequence). CDR3 DNA sequence: TGTGCCAGCAGCCTTCGTGAGGTGATCCAAGAGACCCAGTACTTC. This encodes CASSLREVIQETQYF.

J is TRBJ2-1 and V is TRBV27; 9 bases line up with TRBD2. CDR3 length: 15 amino acids. Germline V gives CDR1 MNHEY, CDR2 SMNVEV (reference sequence). V shed 2 bases, J shed 11 bases, and the junction held 10 bases outside the gene matches. The DNA of the CDR3 is TGTGCCAGCAGTTTAGGGGGACTAGCCTATCCCCAGCAGTTCTTC. Encoded protein: CASSLGGLAYPQQFF.

The chain joins TRBV28 to TRBJ2-7, with D possibly being TRBD1 (5 bases). CDR1 is MDHEN and CDR2 is SYDVKM in the germline V gene. V lost 2 bases, J lost 0 bases, and 11 bases lay in between. The CDR3 consists of 15 residues. The CDR3 DNA follows: TGTGCCAGCAGTTTAAGGGGTACCAGCTCCTACGAGCAGTACTTC. It specifies CASSLRGTSSYEQYF.

The gene calls are TRBV5-4 and TRBJ2-7; TRBD2 matches 12 bases. CDR1 SGHNT and CDR2 YYREEE come from the germline V gene (reference sequence). CDR3 length equals 13 residues. V gave up 7 bases and J gave up 4 bases; unmatched junction bases: 3. CDR3 sequence: CASGLAGWYEQYF. The CDR3 DNA reads as TGTGCCAGCGGACTAGCGGGATGGTACGAGCAGTACTTC.

Worth noting for this clone: Other nucleotide sequences from this sample produce the same CDR3. The CDR3 coding sequence is TGTGCCAGCAGTCTAGGGGCTGAAGCTTTCTTT. It translates to CASSLGAEAFF. The chain carries TRBV28 and TRBJ1-1, with D maybe TRBD1 (5 bases). This CDR3 is 11 amino acids long. Germline CDR1 is MDHEN and CDR2 is SYDVKM. Trimming took off 5 bases at V and 6 bases at J, with 7 bases between the two ends. Drawing the rest from reference TRBV28 and TRBJ1-1, the complete variable domain is DVKVTQSSRYLVKRTGEKVFLECVQDMDHENMFWYRQDPGLGLRLIYFSYDVKMKEKGDIPEGYSVSREKKERFSLILESASTNQTSMYLCASSLGAEAFFGQGTRLTVV.

The chain uses TRBV9 and TRBJ1-1; 11 bases are a match to TRBD1. The ends lost 2 bases at V and 3 bases at J; junction bases unmatched: 6. The CDR3 spans 16 residues. Germline assignment: CDR1 SGDLS and CDR2 YYNGEE. CDR3 loop: CASSVGQGATDTEAFF. For the CDR3, the DNA is TGTGCCAGCAGCGTTGGACAGGGGGCAACGGACACTGAAGCTTTCTTT.

The chain links TRBV10-2 to TRBJ1-6, with 7 nucleotides matching TRBD1. CDR1 is WSHSY and CDR2 is SAAADI in the germline V gene. V gave up 3 bases and J gave up 8 bases; unmatched junction bases: 4. The CDR3 consists of 14 residues. CDR3 protein: CASSEGGAYSPLHF. The CDR3 region has the DNA TGCGCCAGCAGTGAAGGGGGCGCGTATTCACCCCTCCACTTT.

The rearrangement uses TRBV4-1 and TRBJ2-7; 9 nucleotides line up with TRBD1. This CDR3 has 17 residues. V was pared by 0 bases and J by 3 bases, with 9 bases of the junction left unmatched. CDR1 and CDR2 from the germline V gene are MGHRA and YSYEKL. In nucleotides, the CDR3 is TGCGCCAGCAGCCAAGATGGCGTTGGGACAGGGCGCTACGAGCAGTACTTC. Amino acids: CASSQDGVGTGRYEQYF.

As concerns this clone: Given a much more abundant clone one base away, this may be a read error. The sample has other DNA sequences that encode this CDR3 too. The rearrangement links TRBV28 to TRBJ2-7; D uncertain. Trimming took off 5 bases at V and 3 bases at J, with 2 bases between the two ends. This CDR3 has 10 amino acids. The germline V gene has CDR1 MDHEN and CDR2 SYDVKM. CDR3: CASSDYEQYF. CDR3 bases: TGTGCCAGCAGTGACTACGAGCAGTACTTC.

This clone has only a few counts. The sample carries other DNA sequences with the same CDR3. The chain carries TRBV5-6 and TRBJ1-1; D unresolved. CDR1 and CDR2 from the germline V gene are SGHDT and YYEEEE. The CDR3 is 11 amino acids. V was cut by 0 bases and J by 5 bases, with 2 bases left in between. The DNA for the CDR3 is TGTGCCAGCAGCTTGGGAACTGAAGCTTTCTTT. This encodes CASSLGTEAFF.

The genes are TRBV7-9 and TRBJ1-2; tentatively, D is TRBD1 (5 bases). CDR3 length: 16 amino acids. With 2 bases removed from V and 5 bases from J, the gap between germline ends came to 18 bases. The V gene's germline CDR1 is SEHNR and CDR2 FQNEAQ (reference sequence). CDR3 coding DNA: TGTGCCAGCAGCTTATTGGGGACCGAGACTGCTTATGGCTACACCTTC. The encoded protein is CASSLLGTETAYGYTF.

The chain employs TRBV4-3 and TRBJ2-3, with no clear D. This CDR3 is 14 amino acids long. Trimming removed 0 bases at V and 2 bases at J, with 6 bases between. Germline V gene sequence: CDR1 LGHNA, CDR2 YSLEER. The CDR3 bases are TGCGCCAGCAGCCAAGAATTTCTCACAGATACGCAGTATTTT. Amino acid sequence: CASSQEFLTDTQYF.

The rearrangement links TRBV4-1 to TRBJ1-4; maybe TRBD1 (5 bases). The CDR3 sequence is 15 residues long. V was trimmed by 1 base and J by 7 bases, leaving 13 bases between them. Germline V gene sequence: CDR1 MGHRA, CDR2 YSYEKL. In DNA, the CDR3 is TGCGCCAGCAGCCAAGCGGGACTTTGGTTTGAAAAACTGTTTTTT. As protein: CASSQAGLWFEKLFF.